The clone carrying this T cell receptor (beta chain) occurred many times. Its antigen remains unknown. The sample originates from a study of T cells in Graves' hyperthyroidism and ophthalmopathy. Study at large: Peripheral blood was taken when the disease was first diagnosed, before any treatment began. Study-level findings and limits: A model using 13 V-J features told ophthalmopathy apart from stable hyperthyroidism. Clonotypes that were expanded in thyroid above 0.001 mostly appeared in blood too.

Template material for amplifying TCR beta CDR3 regions consisted of RNA transcripts. Carried out on the TCR CDR3, a first-round RT-PCR used the HTBI primer set. TCRdb analysed the multiplex PCR reads with MiXCR anew, one entry per CDR3 protein. The sample shows about 360,000 distinct CDR3 sequences, roughly 13% of them seen only once. Those with hyperthyroidism were 18 to 65 years old, newly diagnosed, and ill for under 2 months. This receptor was obtained from a woman aged 18-30 years with Graves' hyperthyroidism. Sequencing used blood.

In DNA form, the CDR3 reads TGCAGCGCGTCCCCGACAACTAATGAAAAACTGTTTTTT. It yields the protein CSASPTTNEKLFF. V is TRBV20-1 and J is TRBJ1-4, with D unresolved. This CDR3 has 13 amino acids. Germline CDR1 reads DFQATT; CDR2 reads SNEGSKA (reference sequence).